This TCR beta chain was retrieved from a study of molecular identifiers for immune sequencing clone quantification. The CDR3 contains 16 residues. Trimming shortened V by 5 bases and J by 0 bases, and 15 bases separated the two germline ends. Germline V gene lookup returns CDR1 MDHEN and CDR2 SYDVKM. TCRdb re-called the PCR reads through MiXCR, storing one row per CDR3 protein. This table holds 460,000 or so distinct CDR3 sequences, around 23% found once. This clonotype occurred many times. The clonotype was recovered from a human donor in good health. Some libraries in this study had Jurkat cell RNA spiked in. The chain has TRBV28 and TRBJ2-3; D call uncertain. The sample was naive CD8+ T cells from blood, with Jurkat cell RNA spiked in. Subset of the sample: FACS-sorted CD8+CD4-CCR7+CD45RA+ naive T cells. The CDR3 loop reads CASSPRTETSTDTQYF. The CDR3 region has the DNA TGTGCCAGCAGTCCGCGGACGGAAACTAGCACAGATACGCAGTATTTT.